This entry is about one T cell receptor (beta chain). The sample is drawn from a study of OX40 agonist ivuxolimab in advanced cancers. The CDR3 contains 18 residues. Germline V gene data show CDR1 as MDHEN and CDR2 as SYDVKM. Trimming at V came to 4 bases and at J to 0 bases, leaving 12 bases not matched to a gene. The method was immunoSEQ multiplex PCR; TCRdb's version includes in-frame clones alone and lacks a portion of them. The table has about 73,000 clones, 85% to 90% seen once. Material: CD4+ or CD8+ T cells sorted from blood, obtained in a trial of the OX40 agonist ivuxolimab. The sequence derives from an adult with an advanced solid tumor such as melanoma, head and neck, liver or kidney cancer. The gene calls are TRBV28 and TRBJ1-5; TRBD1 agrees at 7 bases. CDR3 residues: CASSSPPRDRYSNQPQHF. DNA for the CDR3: TGTGCCAGCAGTTCCCCGCCCCGGGACAGATATAGCAATCAGCCCCAGCATTTT.